This record concerns one T cell receptor (beta chain) sequence. The germline V gene has CDR1 LGHDT and CDR2 YNNKEL (reference sequence). Trimming pared 0 bases from V and 3 bases from J, leaving 9 bases between. CDR3 length: 15 amino acids. Per the study methods: Using reference gene primer amplification, nucleated cell counts were estimated. Sequencing used immunoSEQ multiplex PCR; TCRdb keeps in-frame clones, though not all of them. The V and J calls and clone size were taken over from that table, and D and trimming were inferred from the DNA. The data show fewer than 6,000 clones, around 90% seen once. These data come from a study of blood T cell repertoires in COVID-19. For the study at large: PBMCs, B-cell-depleted T cells, or T cells provided the cDNA or gDNA that made up the material.

The V and J genes are TRBV3-1 (or the pseudogene TRBV3-2) and TRBJ1-5; D remains ambiguous. The material sequenced was peripheral blood. The receptor comes from a human donor in a cohort sampled during active COVID-19. CDR3 region: CASSQDHGPNQPQHF. CDR3 DNA sequence: TGTGCCAGCAGCCAAGATCACGGTCCCAATCAGCCCCAGCATTTT.